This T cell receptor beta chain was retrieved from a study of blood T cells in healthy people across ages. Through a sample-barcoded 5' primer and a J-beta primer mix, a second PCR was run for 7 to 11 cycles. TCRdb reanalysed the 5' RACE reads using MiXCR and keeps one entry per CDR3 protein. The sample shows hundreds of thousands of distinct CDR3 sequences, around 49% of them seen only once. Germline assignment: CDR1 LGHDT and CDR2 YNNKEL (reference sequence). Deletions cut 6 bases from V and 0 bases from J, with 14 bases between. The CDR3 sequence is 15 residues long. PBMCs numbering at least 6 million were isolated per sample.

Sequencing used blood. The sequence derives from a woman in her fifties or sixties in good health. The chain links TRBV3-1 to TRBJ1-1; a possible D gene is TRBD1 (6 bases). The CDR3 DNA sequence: TGTGCCAGCAGACTCACAGGGAAGGTGAACACTGAAGCTTTCTTT. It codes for CASRLTGKVNTEAFF.